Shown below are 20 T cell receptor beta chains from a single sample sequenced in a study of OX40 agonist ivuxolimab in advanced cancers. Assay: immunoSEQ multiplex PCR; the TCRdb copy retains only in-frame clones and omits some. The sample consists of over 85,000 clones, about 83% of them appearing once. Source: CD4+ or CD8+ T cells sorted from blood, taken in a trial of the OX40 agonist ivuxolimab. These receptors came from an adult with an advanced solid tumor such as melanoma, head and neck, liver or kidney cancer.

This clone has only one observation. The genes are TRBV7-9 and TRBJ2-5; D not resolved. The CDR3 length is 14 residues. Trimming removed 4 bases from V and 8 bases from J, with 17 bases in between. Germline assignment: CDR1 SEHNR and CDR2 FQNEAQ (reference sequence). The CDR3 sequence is CASSYRRIVETQYF. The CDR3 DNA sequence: TGTGCCAGCAGCTACCGACGGATCGTCGAAACCCAGTACTTC.

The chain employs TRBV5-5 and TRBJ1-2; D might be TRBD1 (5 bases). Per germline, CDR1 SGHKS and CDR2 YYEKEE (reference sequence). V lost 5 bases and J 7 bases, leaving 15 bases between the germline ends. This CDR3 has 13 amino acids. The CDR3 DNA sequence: TGTGCCAGCAGATTCAGGGCCGGCAGTGGCTACACCTTC. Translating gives CASRFRAGSGYTF.

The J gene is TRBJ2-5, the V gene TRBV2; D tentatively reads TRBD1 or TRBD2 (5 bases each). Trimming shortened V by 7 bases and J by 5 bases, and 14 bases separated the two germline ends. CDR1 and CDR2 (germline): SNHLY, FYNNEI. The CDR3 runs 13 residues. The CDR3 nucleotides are TGTGCCAGCACCCGGGACCTAACGGAGACCCAGTACTTC. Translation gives CASTRDLTETQYF.

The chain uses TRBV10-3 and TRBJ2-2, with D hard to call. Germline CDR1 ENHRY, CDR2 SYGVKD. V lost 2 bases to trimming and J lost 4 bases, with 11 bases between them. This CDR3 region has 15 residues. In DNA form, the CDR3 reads TGTGCCATCAGTGAGGGGTGGTCTGGCACCGGGGAGCTGTTTTTT. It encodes CAISEGWSGTGELFF.

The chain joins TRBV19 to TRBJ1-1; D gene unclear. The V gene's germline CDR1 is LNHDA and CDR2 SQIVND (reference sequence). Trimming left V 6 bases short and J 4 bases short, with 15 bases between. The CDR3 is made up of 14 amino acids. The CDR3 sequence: CASSPNGGPTEAFF. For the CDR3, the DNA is TGTGCCAGTAGCCCCAACGGAGGGCCCACTGAAGCTTTCTTT.

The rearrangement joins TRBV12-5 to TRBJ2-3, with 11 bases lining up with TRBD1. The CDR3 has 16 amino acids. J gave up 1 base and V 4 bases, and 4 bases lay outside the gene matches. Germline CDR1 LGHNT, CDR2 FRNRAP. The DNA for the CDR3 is TGTGCTAGTGGTTCCGGACAGGGGGCAGGCACAGATACGCAGTATTTT. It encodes CASGSGQGAGTDTQYF.

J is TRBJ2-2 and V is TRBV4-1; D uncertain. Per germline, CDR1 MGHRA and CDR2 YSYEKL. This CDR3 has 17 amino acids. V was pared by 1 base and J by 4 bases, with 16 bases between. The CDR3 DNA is TGCGCCAGCAGCCAAGCCATAGCAGCCGCCGGCACCGGGGAGCTGTTTTTT. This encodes CASSQAIAAAGTGELFF.

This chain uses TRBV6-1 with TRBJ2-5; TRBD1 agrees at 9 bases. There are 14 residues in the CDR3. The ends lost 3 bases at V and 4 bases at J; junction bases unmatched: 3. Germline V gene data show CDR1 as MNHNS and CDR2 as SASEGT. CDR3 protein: CASSDGTGTETQYF. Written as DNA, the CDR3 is TGTGCCAGCAGTGACGGGACAGGGACAGAGACCCAGTACTTC.

The CDR3 DNA reads TGCGCCAGCAGCTTCTCCGGCGGCACAGATACGCAGTATTTT. Its protein is CASSFSGGTDTQYF. V usage is TRBV5-1 and J usage is TRBJ2-3; D remains ambiguous. V was pared by 2 bases and J by 1 base, with 8 bases between. Germline-derived CDR1 and CDR2 are SGHRS and YFSETQ. The CDR3 sequence is 14 residues long.

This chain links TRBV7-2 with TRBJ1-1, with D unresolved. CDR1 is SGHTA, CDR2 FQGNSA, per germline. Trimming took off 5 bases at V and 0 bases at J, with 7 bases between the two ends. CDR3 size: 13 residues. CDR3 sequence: CASSLHMNTEAFF. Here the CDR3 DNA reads TGTGCCAGCAGCCTTCATATGAACACTGAAGCTTTCTTT.

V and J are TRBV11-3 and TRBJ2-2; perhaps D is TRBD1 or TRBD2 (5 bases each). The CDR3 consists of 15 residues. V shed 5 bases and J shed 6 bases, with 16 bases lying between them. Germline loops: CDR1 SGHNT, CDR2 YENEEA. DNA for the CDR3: TGTGCCAGCAGCCTAGTGGCAGGGACCCCCGGGGAGCTGTTTTTT. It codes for CASSLVAGTPGELFF.

Written as DNA, the CDR3 is TGCGCCAGCCAGGGGGATAACTATGGCTACACCTTC. As protein: CASQGDNYGYTF. The chain uses TRBV5-1 and TRBJ1-2; 7 bases fit TRBD1. This CDR3 contains 12 residues. J was trimmed by 1 base and V by 7 bases; bases with no gene match: 1. Germline V gene sequence: CDR1 SGHRS, CDR2 YFSETQ.

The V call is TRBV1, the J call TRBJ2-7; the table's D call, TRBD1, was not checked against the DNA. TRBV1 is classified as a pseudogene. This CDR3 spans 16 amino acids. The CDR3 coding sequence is TGCACCAGCAGCCATCATAGGGGGTCAAACTCCTACGAGCAGTACTTC. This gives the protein CTSSHHRGSNSYEQYF.

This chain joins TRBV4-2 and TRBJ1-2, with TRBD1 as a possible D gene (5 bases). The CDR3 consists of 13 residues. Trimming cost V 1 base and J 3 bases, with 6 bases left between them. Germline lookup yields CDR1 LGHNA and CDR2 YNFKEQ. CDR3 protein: CASSQGQYYGYTF. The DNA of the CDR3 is TGTGCCAGCAGCCAAGGACAGTACTATGGCTACACCTTC.

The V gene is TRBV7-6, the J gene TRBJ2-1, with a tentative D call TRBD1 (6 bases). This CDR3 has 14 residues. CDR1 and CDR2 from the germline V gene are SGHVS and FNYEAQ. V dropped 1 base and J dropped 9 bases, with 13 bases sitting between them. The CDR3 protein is CASSLGLQGGEQFF. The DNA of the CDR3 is TGTGCCAGCAGCTTAGGGCTACAGGGTGGTGAGCAGTTCTTC.

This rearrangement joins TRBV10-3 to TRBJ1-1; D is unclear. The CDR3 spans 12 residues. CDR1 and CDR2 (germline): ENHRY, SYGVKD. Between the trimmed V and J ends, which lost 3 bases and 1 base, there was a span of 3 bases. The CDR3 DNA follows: TGTGCCATCAGTGACGGGAACACTGAAGCTTTCTTT. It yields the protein CAISDGNTEAFF.

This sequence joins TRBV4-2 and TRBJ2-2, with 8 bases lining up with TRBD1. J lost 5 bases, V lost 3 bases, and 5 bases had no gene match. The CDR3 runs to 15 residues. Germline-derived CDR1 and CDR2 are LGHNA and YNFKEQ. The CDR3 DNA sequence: TGTGCCAGCAGCCAGGACAGGGTGGAGACCGGGGAGCTGTTTTTT. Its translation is CASSQDRVETGELFF.

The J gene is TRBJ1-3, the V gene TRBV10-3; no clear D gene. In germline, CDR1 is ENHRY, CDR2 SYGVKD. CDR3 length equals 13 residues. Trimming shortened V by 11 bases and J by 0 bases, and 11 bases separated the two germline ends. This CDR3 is CAVAPGSGNTIYF. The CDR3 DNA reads TGTGCCGTGGCCCCAGGCTCTGGAAACACCATATATTTT.

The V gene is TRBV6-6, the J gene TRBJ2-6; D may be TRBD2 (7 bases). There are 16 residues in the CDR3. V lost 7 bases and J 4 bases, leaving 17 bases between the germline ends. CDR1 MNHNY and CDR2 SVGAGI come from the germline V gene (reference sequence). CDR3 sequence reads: CASIWRGGSGANVLTF. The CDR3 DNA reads TGTGCCAGCATTTGGAGGGGGGGTTCAGGGGCCAACGTCCTGACTTTC.

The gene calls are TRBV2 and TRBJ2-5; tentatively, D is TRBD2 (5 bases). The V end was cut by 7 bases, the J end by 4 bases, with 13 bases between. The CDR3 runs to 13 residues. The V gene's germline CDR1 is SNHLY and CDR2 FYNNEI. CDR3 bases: TGTGCCAGCAACGGGAATAGTGGAGAGACCCAGTACTTC. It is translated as CASNGNSGETQYF.